Following are 22 T cell receptor beta chains from one sample sequenced in a study of blood T cell repertoires in COVID-19. Clones were read by immunoSEQ multiplex PCR, and TCRdb kept only the in-frame ones, dropping some. This table holds over 150,000 clones, roughly nine tenths found once. Sequencing input: peripheral blood. The receptors originated from a man in his fifties or sixties with acute or convalescent COVID-19.

The V gene is TRBV3-1 (or the pseudogene TRBV3-2), the J gene TRBJ1-2; no clear D. V shed 3 bases and J shed 8 bases, with 19 bases lying between them. The CDR3 spans 15 residues. Germline V CDR1 and CDR2: LGHDT, YNNKEL (reference sequence). The CDR3 coding sequence is TGTGCCAGCAGCCACGGAACCGGAGGTTCGGTAGGCTACACCTTC. Its protein product is CASSHGTGGSVGYTF.

The chain uses TRBV3-1 (or the pseudogene TRBV3-2) and TRBJ1-2; D is undetermined. V gave up 2 bases and J gave up 8 bases, with 21 bases separating them. CDR3 length: 16 residues. The germline V gene has CDR1 LGHDT and CDR2 YNNKEL (reference sequence). CDR3 loop: CASSQRPPGSHGGYTF. The CDR3 nucleotides read TGTGCCAGCAGCCAACGACCCCCCGGGTCCCACGGGGGCTACACCTTC.

The chain uses TRBV11-2 and TRBJ1-2, with D perhaps TRBD1 (5 bases). Germline V CDR1 and CDR2: SGHAT, FQNNGV. V was pared by 0 bases and J by 8 bases, with 19 bases between. This CDR3 spans 16 amino acids. The CDR3, as DNA: TGTGCCAGCAGCTTAGATTTCCCCGGGCAGGCAGGGGGCTACACCTTC. It specifies CASSLDFPGQAGGYTF.

The chain links TRBV10-3 to TRBJ1-1; unclear D gene. The V end lost 2 bases, the J end lost 1 base, and 11 bases lay between the germline ends. Germline CDR1 is ENHRY and CDR2 is SYGVKD. The CDR3 totals 15 residues. CDR3: CAISELEGANTEAFF. The CDR3 DNA is TGTGCCATCAGTGAGCTGGAGGGCGCGAACACTGAAGCTTTCTTT.

The chain combines TRBV12-3 or TRBV12-4 with TRBJ1-2; 7 bases match TRBD1. CDR3 length: 12 amino acids. The V and J ends lost 8 bases and 5 bases, in that order; junction bases with no gene match: 5. The CDR3 DNA follows: TGTGCCAGCCAGGGGACAGATTATGGCTACACCTTC. It specifies CASQGTDYGYTF.

This sequence joins TRBV6-5 and TRBJ2-1, with TRBD2 identical over 7 bases. The CDR3 length is 15 residues. In germline, CDR1 is MNHEY, CDR2 SVGAGI. Trimming at V came to 2 bases and at J to 3 bases, leaving 4 bases not matched to a gene. For the CDR3, the DNA is TGTGCCAGCAGTTACGGGGGGGGACTCTACAATGAGCAGTTCTTC. It yields the protein CASSYGGGLYNEQFF.

The V and J genes are TRBV7-6 and TRBJ2-2; D gene unclear. Trimming cost V 5 bases and J 0 bases, with 10 bases left between them. The CDR3 consists of 15 residues. The V gene's germline CDR1 is SGHVS and CDR2 FNYEAQ. Written as DNA, the CDR3 is TGTGCCAGCAGCCCCTTACAGTCGAACACCGGGGAGCTGTTTTTT. This codes for CASSPLQSNTGELFF.

The chain uses TRBV3-1 (or the pseudogene TRBV3-2) and TRBJ1-2; no clear D gene. Germline values: CDR1 LGHDT, CDR2 YNNKEL (reference sequence). With 0 bases removed from V and 3 bases from J, the gap between germline ends came to 17 bases. The CDR3 runs 17 residues. Here the CDR3 DNA reads TGTGCCAGCAGCCAAGATATTTGGCCCGTCGGGGACTATGGCTACACCTTC. Protein product: CASSQDIWPVGDYGYTF.

The J gene is TRBJ1-1, the V gene TRBV19; D is unclear. The CDR3 totals 15 residues. V shed 7 bases and J shed 1 base, with 16 bases lying between them. The germline V gene has CDR1 LNHDA and CDR2 SQIVND (reference sequence). CDR3 residues: CASTISSGSNTEAFF. CDR3 DNA sequence: TGTGCCAGTACCATTTCATCCGGGTCGAACACTGAAGCTTTCTTT.

The chain recombines TRBV7-2 with TRBJ2-1, with 8 bases matching TRBD1. The germline V gene encodes CDR1 SGHTA and CDR2 FQGNSA. V gave up 0 bases and J gave up 5 bases; unmatched junction bases: 3. This CDR3 spans 15 amino acids. As DNA, the CDR3 is TGTGCCAGCAGCTTAGCGGGACAGGCTAACAATGAGCAGTTCTTC. Amino acids: CASSLAGQANNEQFF.

The rearrangement joins TRBV11-2 to TRBJ2-7, with a possible D match to TRBD1 (6 bases). The V gene lost 1 base and the J gene lost 3 bases, with 10 bases spanning the gap. The CDR3 contains 14 residues. Germline V gene data show CDR1 as SGHAT and CDR2 as FQNNGV. The CDR3: CASSLGTVGYEQYF. The CDR3 nucleotides read TGTGCCAGCAGCTTAGGGACAGTGGGCTACGAGCAGTACTTC.

This chain connects TRBV7-6 to TRBJ2-2; 7 bases map to TRBD2. This CDR3 has 19 residues. Germline V gives CDR1 SGHVS, CDR2 FNYEAQ. The trim removed 1 base at V and 5 bases at J, leaving 16 bases unmatched. Here the CDR3 reads CASSLESRASGIFTGELFF. CDR3 in DNA: TGTGCCAGCAGCTTAGAATCGCGAGCCAGCGGGATCTTTACCGGGGAGCTGTTTTTT.

This clone was recorded only once. This chain connects TRBV7-6 to TRBJ2-5; 13 nucleotides match TRBD2. The V gene end was trimmed by 1 base and the J gene end by 1 base; junction bases not matched to a gene: 0. This CDR3 contains 16 residues. CDR1 is SGHVS and CDR2 is FNYEAQ in the germline V gene. The CDR3 here is CASSLGLAGGQETQYF. CDR3 bases: TGTGCCAGCAGCTTAGGACTAGCGGGGGGCCAAGAGACCCAGTACTTC. The full variable domain, in which reference TRBV7-6 and TRBJ2-5 provide the parts outside the CDR3, is GAGVSQSPRYKVTKRGQDVALRCDPISGHVSLYWYRQALGQGPEFLTYFNYEAQQDKSGLPNDRFSAERPEGSISTLTIQRTEQRDSAMYRCASSLGLAGGQETQYFGPGTRLLVL.

The gene calls are TRBV18 and TRBJ2-1; D may be TRBD1 (5 bases). The V gene's germline CDR1 is KGHSH and CDR2 LQKENI. The V and J ends lost 6 bases and 7 bases respectively, with 13 bases between them. This CDR3 comprises 13 residues. The CDR3 bases are TGTGCCAGCTCCCCCGGACAAACAAATGAGCAGTTCTTC. Translation: CASSPGQTNEQFF.

This chain joins TRBV6-2 or TRBV6-3 and TRBJ2-1; 9 bases are a match to TRBD1. The V gene's germline CDR1 is MNHEY and CDR2 SVGEGT. The junction had 5 bases not matched to a gene; V was cut back by 4 bases and J by 7 bases. This CDR3 has 14 amino acids. Here the CDR3 DNA reads TGTGCCAGCAGTTGGGACAGGGTTTCGAATGAGCAGTTCTTC. This sequence encodes CASSWDRVSNEQFF.

The chain has TRBV4-3 and TRBJ1-6; D remains unclear. This CDR3 has 17 amino acids. The V gene lost 0 bases and the J gene lost 0 bases, with 9 bases spanning the gap. Germline values: CDR1 LGHNA, CDR2 YSLEER. This CDR3 is CASSQDALSSYNSPLHF. The DNA of the CDR3 is TGCGCCAGCAGCCAAGACGCCTTGAGCTCCTATAATTCACCCCTCCACTTT.

The chain employs TRBV7-9 and TRBJ2-3; D is undetermined. The germline CDR1 and CDR2 sequences are SEHNR and FQNEAQ (reference sequence). V gave up 5 bases and J gave up 7 bases, with 16 bases separating them. There are 14 residues in the CDR3. The CDR3 region is CASSIPLQEYTQYF. CDR3 DNA sequence: TGTGCCAGCAGCATTCCCCTGCAGGAATATACGCAGTATTTT.

The V call is TRBV6-5, the J call TRBJ2-7, with D possibly matching TRBD2 (6 bases). The CDR3 sequence is 14 residues long. The V gene's germline CDR1 is MNHEY and CDR2 SVGAGI. Trimming shortened V by 1 base and J by 2 bases, and 9 bases separated the two germline ends. DNA for the CDR3: TGTGCCAGCAGTTACTTCGGGGGAACCTACGAGCAGTACTTC. Amino acid sequence: CASSYFGGTYEQYF.

The V and J genes are TRBV6-5 and TRBJ2-7, with D tentatively TRBD2 (7 bases). Germline V lookup: CDR1 MNHEY, CDR2 SVGAGI. The V end lost 4 bases, the J end lost 3 bases, and 16 bases lay between the germline ends. The CDR3 contains 15 residues. The CDR3 protein is CASSSTGRGNYEQYF. Here the CDR3 DNA reads TGTGCCAGCAGTTCCACAGGGAGGGGTAACTACGAGCAGTACTTC.

The chain has TRBV5-1 and TRBJ2-1; 9 bases are shared with TRBD1. The CDR3 loop spans 16 amino acids. Germline trimming cut 4 bases from V and 1 base from J; bases unmatched to any gene: 6. The germline gives CDR1 SGHRS, CDR2 YFSETQ. CDR3 DNA: TGCGCCAGCAGCGTCGTTGGACAGGGGTCCTACAATGAGCAGTTCTTC. Translating gives CASSVVGQGSYNEQFF.

This clone was seen a few times. V gene TRBV19 combines with J gene TRBJ1-1; 9 positions agree with TRBD1. Germline V gives CDR1 LNHDA, CDR2 SQIVND (reference sequence). V was clipped by 6 bases and J by 5 bases; unmatched bases: 10. The length of the CDR3 is 15 residues. Written as DNA, the CDR3 is TGTGCCAGTAGAGCCGGGACAGGGTCATGGACTGAAGCTTTCTTT. It specifies CASRAGTGSWTEAFF.

The chain employs TRBV7-9 and TRBJ2-7, with D possibly matching TRBD2 (5 bases). The CDR3 is 15 residues long. The V gene's germline CDR1 is SEHNR and CDR2 FQNEAQ (reference sequence). V lost 2 bases, J lost 6 bases, and 17 bases lay in between. The DNA for the CDR3 is TGTGCCAGCAGCTTACCCCGGGGAAGTTCGGTCGAGCAGTACTTC. It specifies CASSLPRGSSVEQYF. The full variable domain, completed using reference TRBV7-9 and TRBJ2-7, is DTGVSQNPRHKITKRGQNVTFRCDPISEHNRLYWYRQTLGQGPEFLTYFQNEAQLEKSRLLSDRFSAERPKGSFSTLEIQRTEQGDSAMYLCASSLPRGSSVEQYFGPGTRLTVT.